This TCR beta chain was captured by sequencing in a study of T-cell memory formation after mild COVID-19. Study-level points and caveats: Among clones contracting day 15 to 85, CD4/CD8 was balanced, whereas later expanders leaned CD4+.

MiXCR, applied by TCRdb to the 5' RACE reads, yields one record per CDR3 protein. Among about 610,000 distinct CDR3 sequences listed, 17% were seen once. Comment on this clonotype: Its antigen is not identified.

This CDR3 spans 17 amino acids. V dropped 0 bases and J dropped 8; count of bases not matched to a gene: 12. V is TRBV23-1 and J is TRBJ2-1; the match to TRBD2 covers 8 bases. TRBV23-1 is treated as an ORF (open reading frame) with a function not yet certain. The TCR originated in an adult woman who had mild COVID-19 (a few samples of this study predate the infection). Cell type and time point are not known. Sequenced sample: PBMCs or a T cell subset sorted from them (not recorded which). In nucleotides, the CDR3 is TGCGCCAGCAGTCAATCGATGGGTGACGGGGGGGCTGATGAGCAGTTCTTC. Its protein is CASSQSMGDGGADEQFF.